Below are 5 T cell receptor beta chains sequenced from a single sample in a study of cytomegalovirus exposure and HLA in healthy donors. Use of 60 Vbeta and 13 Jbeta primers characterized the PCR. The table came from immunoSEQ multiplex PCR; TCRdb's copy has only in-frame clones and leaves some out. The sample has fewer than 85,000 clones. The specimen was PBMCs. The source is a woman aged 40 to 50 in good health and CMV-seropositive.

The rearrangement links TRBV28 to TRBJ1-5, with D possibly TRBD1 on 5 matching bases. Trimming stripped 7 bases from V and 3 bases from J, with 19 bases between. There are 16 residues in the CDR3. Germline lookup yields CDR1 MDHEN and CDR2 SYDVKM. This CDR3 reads CASIKWADTDNQPQHF. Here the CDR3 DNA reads TGTGCCAGCATTAAATGGGCGGACACCGACAATCAGCCCCAGCATTTT.

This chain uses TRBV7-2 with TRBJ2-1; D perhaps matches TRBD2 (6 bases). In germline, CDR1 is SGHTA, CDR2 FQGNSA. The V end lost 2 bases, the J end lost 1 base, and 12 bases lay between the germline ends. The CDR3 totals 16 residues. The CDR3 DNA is TGTGCCAGCAGCTTATTCGTTAGCGGTTCCTACAATGAGCAGTTCTTC. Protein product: CASSLFVSGSYNEQFF.

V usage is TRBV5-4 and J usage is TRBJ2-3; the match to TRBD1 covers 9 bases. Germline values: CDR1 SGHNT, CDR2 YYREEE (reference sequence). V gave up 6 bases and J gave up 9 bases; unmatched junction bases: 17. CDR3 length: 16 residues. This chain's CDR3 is CASTITTGGNEMTQYF. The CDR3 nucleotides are TGTGCCAGCACCATAACAACAGGGGGCAACGAGATGACGCAGTATTTT.

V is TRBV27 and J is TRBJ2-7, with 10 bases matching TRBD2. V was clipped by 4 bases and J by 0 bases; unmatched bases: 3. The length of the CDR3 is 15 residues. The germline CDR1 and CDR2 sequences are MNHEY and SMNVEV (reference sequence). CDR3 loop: CASSWTSGDSYEQYF. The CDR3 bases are TGTGCCAGCAGTTGGACTAGCGGTGACTCCTACGAGCAGTACTTC.

DNA of the CDR3: TGTGCCAGCAGTGAACCGCGGGGAGGAGAGACCCAGTACTTC. It codes for CASSEPRGGETQYF. The chain joins TRBV25-1 to TRBJ2-5; tentative D call: TRBD2 (6 bases). Germline V lookup: CDR1 MGHDK, CDR2 SYGVNS. CDR3 length equals 14 residues. V lost 2 bases to trimming and J lost 4 bases, with 11 bases between them.